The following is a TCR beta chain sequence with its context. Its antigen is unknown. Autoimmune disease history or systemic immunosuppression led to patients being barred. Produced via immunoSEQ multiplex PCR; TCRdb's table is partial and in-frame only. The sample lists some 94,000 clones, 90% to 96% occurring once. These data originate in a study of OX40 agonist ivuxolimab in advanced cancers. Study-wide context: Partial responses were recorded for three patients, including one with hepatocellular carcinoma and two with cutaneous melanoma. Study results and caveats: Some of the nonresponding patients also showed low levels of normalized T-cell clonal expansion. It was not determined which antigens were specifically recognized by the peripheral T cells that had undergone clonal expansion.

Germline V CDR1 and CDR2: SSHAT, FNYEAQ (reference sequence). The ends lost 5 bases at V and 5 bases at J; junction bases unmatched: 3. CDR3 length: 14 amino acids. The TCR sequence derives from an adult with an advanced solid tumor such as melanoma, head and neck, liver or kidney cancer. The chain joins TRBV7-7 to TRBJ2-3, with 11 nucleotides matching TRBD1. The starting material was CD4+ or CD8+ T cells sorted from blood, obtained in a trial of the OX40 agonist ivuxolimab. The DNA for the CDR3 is TGTGCCAGCAGCCTCGGGACAGGGGGAGATACGCAGTATTTT. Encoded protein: CASSLGTGGDTQYF.